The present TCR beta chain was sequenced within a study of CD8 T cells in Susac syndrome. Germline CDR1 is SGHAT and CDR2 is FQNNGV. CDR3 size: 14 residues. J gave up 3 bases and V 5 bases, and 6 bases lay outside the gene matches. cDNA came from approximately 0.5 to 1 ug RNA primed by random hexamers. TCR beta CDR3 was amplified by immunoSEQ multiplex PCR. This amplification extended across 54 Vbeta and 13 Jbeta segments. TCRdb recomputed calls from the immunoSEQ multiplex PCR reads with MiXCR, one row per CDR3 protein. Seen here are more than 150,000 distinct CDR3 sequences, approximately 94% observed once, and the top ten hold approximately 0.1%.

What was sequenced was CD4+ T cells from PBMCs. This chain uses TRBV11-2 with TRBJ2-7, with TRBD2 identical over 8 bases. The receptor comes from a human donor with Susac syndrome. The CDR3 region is CASSLSGENYEQYF. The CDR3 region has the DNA TGTGCCAGCAGCCTTAGCGGGGAGAACTACGAGCAGTACTTC.